These 13 T cell receptor beta chains share one sample of origin, sequenced in a study of CD8+CD57+ T cells in acquired aplastic anemia. By flow cytometry, patients selected for sequencing had shown an expansion of CD8+CD57+ cells. Genomic DNA, serving as template, underwent TCR beta VDJ and CDR3 profiling. One entry per CDR3 protein, called by TCRdb with MiXCR from the reads. The repertoire holds under 350,000 distinct CDR3 sequences, with 56% as singletons. What was sequenced was sorted CD4+, CD8+, or CD8+CD57+ T cells (not recorded which) from PBMCs. Every receptor here comes from a human donor with aplastic anemia.

This clonotype was observed a single time. The rearrangement uses TRBV6-6 and TRBJ1-2; 9 bases align to TRBD1. J gave up 7 bases and V 7 bases, and 7 bases lay outside the gene matches. Germline V CDR1 and CDR2: MNHNY, SVGAGI (reference sequence). This CDR3 has 13 amino acids. The CDR3 region is CASNRQGGVGYTF. In nucleotides, the CDR3 is TGTGCCAGCAATCGACAGGGGGGGGTTGGCTACACCTTC.

A note on this clonotype: A much more abundant neighbour one base away suggests this may be a read error. It is likely a read error, because the conserved phenylalanine at the end of the CDR3 is missing. The V call is TRBV12-3 or TRBV12-4, the J call TRBJ2-7; perhaps D is TRBD1 or TRBD2 (6 bases each). CDR3 length: 21 amino acids. The CDR3 here is CASSLDLPTGTSYIISYEQYS. The CDR3 nucleotides are TGTGCCAGCAGCTTAGATTTACCTACAGGGACTTCCTATATAATCTCCTACGAGCAGTACTCC.

This clonotype was seen just once. The rearrangement links TRBV19 to TRBJ2-7, with unresolved D. V lost 4 bases and J 6 bases, leaving 7 bases between the germline ends. CDR1 and CDR2 from the germline V gene are LNHDA and SQIVND (reference sequence). This CDR3 has 11 residues. The CDR3 here is CASSRGFEQYF. The CDR3 DNA is TGTGCCAGTAGTAGGGGTTTCGAGCAGTACTTC. Supplemented by reference TRBV19 and TRBJ2-7, the full variable domain reads DGGITQSPKYLFRKEGQNVTLSCEQNLNHDAMYWYRQDPGQGLRLIYYSQIVNDFQKGDIAEGYSVSREKKESFPLTVTSAQKNPTAFYLCASSRGFEQYFGPGTRLTVT.

The rearrangement links TRBV2 to TRBJ1-3; possible D gene TRBD1, 6 bases. This CDR3 has 15 amino acids. V lost 3 bases and J lost 6, with 15 bases in between. Germline CDR1 and CDR2: SNHLY and FYNNEI. In DNA form, the CDR3 reads TGTGCCAGCAGTGATAGGGGGGGGCCTGAAAACACCATATATTTT. It translates to CASSDRGGPENTIYF.

This clonotype appeared many times. CDR3 sequence reads: CASSAALLAWGTDTQYF. The DNA for the CDR3 is TGTGCCAGCAGCGCCGCCTTATTAGCCTGGGGAACAGATACGCAGTATTTT. The V call is TRBV9, the J call TRBJ2-3; no clear D gene. Per germline, CDR1 SGDLS and CDR2 YYNGEE. V lost 3 bases to trimming and J lost 3 bases, with 20 bases between them. The CDR3 extends over 17 amino acids.

The V and J genes are TRBV2 and TRBJ2-7, with 10 positions matching TRBD2. The CDR3 length is 15 residues. V gave up 4 bases and J gave up 1 base; unmatched junction bases: 4. Looked up from germline, CDR1 is SNHLY and CDR2 is FYNNEI. This chain's CDR3 is CASSASGRRSYEQYF. Written as DNA, the CDR3 is TGTGCCAGCAGTGCTAGCGGGAGAAGGTCCTACGAGCAGTACTTC.

Comment on this clonotype: A junction end diverges from the germline sequence, so it may reflect a read error. The chain recombines TRBV2 with TRBJ1-6, with no clear D. The CDR3 has 14 amino acids. Germline V gene data show CDR1 as SNHLY and CDR2 as FYNNEI. CDR3 loop: CASSNRDLNSPLHF. As DNA, the CDR3 is TGTGCCAGCAGCAACCGGGATTTAAATTCGCCCCTCCACTTT. Based on the CDR3 plus reference TRBV2 and TRBJ1-6, the full variable domain is EPEVTQTPSHQVTQMGQEVILRCVPISNHLYFYWYRQILGQKVEFLVSFYNNEISEKSEIFDDQFSVERPDGSNFTLKIRSTKLEDSAMYFCASSNRDLNSPLHFGNGTRLTVT.

This chain uses TRBV20-1 with TRBJ2-7; 9 nucleotides agree with TRBD1. The CDR3 has 16 amino acids. V gave up 0 bases and J gave up 6 bases; unmatched junction bases: 12. In germline, CDR1 is DFQATT, CDR2 SNEGSKA (reference sequence). CDR3 protein: CSARDSARDRASEQYF. The CDR3 DNA is TGCAGTGCTAGAGACTCCGCCCGGGACAGGGCATCCGAGCAGTACTTC.

This clonotype has more than one count but fewer than ten. The chain joins TRBV18 to TRBJ2-3; no firm D call. V was trimmed by 2 bases and J by 0 bases, leaving 15 bases between them. Germline CDR1 and CDR2: KGHSH and LQKENI. This CDR3 contains 17 residues. In DNA form, the CDR3 reads TGTGCCAGCTCACCAAACAGCGCTCATTTCAGCACAGATACGCAGTATTTT. Residues: CASSPNSAHFSTDTQYF.

The CDR3 region has the DNA TGTGCCAGCAGTGAATGGGCAGGGGTGAACACTGAAGCTTTCTTT. Translated: CASSEWAGVNTEAFF. The chain employs TRBV2 and TRBJ1-1, with a possible D match to TRBD1 (6 bases). Trimming pared 2 bases from V and 0 bases from J, leaving 10 bases between. The CDR3 runs 15 residues. Germline V gives CDR1 SNHLY, CDR2 FYNNEI.

As to this clonotype: A read error may account for a junction end that differs from germline. The V gene is TRBV7-8, the J gene TRBJ1-3; D is perhaps TRBD1 (5 bases). The germline gives CDR1 SGHVS, CDR2 FQNEAQ. This CDR3 contains 14 residues. The CDR3 coding sequence is TGTGCCAGCAGCTTATCAGGGCAGGGAAACACCATAGATTTT. Translated: CASSLSGQGNTIDF.

This clonotype was recorded at least ten times. The chain joins TRBV5-8 to TRBJ2-5; 11 bases line up with TRBD2. This CDR3 region has 15 residues. Per germline, CDR1 SGHTS and CDR2 YDEGEE. The ends lost 1 base at V and 2 bases at J; junction bases unmatched: 1. CDR3 protein: CASSLSSGGQETQYF. For the CDR3, the DNA is TGTGCCAGCAGCTTGTCTAGCGGGGGGCAAGAGACCCAGTACTTC.

J is TRBJ2-7 and V is TRBV2, with 7 bases fitting TRBD1. This CDR3 is 14 amino acids long. Unmatched junction bases numbered 9, after V lost 8 bases and J lost 2 bases. The germline V gene encodes CDR1 SNHLY and CDR2 FYNNEI. The CDR3 coding sequence is TGTGCCAGCCGACCAGGGACAGCGGCCTACGAGCAGTACTTC. Encoded protein: CASRPGTAAYEQYF.